This T cell receptor (beta chain) comes out of a study of cytomegalovirus exposure and HLA in healthy donors. Study-level findings and limits: Reportedly, cytomegalovirus status was diagnosed with high sensitivity and specificity. In a later analysis, donors in an Asian-associated ancestry cluster reportedly had fewer N-insertions in productive TCRs than the cohort mean.

Both 60 Vbeta primers and 13 Jbeta primers went into the PCR. Original processing notes: Unique TCR beta chains totaled about 78 million in a later count, with roughly 11 million of them shared. Some clones are missing from TCRdb's copy, which holds only in-frame ones; the method was immunoSEQ multiplex PCR. V, J and clone size were drawn from that table, and D and trimming were deduced from the DNA. The data show 180,000 or so clones, 82% seen once. This clone turned up a few times. Its antigen is undetermined. This receptor was taken from a man aged 40-55 years in good health and CMV-seronegative. The specimen was PBMCs.

This CDR3 is CAISEWTGTEAFF. The CDR3 DNA sequence: TGTGCCATCAGTGAGTGGACAGGGACTGAAGCTTTCTTT. V is TRBV10-3 and J is TRBJ1-1, with 8 bases identical to TRBD1. Germline V gives CDR1 ENHRY, CDR2 SYGVKD. V trimming: 1 base; J trimming: 5 bases; junction bases outside the gene matches: 0. There are 13 residues in the CDR3.